This T cell receptor (beta chain) was observed in a study of blood T cell repertoires in COVID-19. As for the study in general: In each case, the material was cDNA or gDNA derived from T cells, B-cell-depleted T cells, or PBMCs.

In the study's own analysis: Reference gene primer amplification yielded estimated nucleated cell counts. The repertoire was sequenced with immunoSEQ multiplex PCR; TCRdb's copy has only in-frame clones and lacks some. Clonal size and the V and J genes are those of that table, whereas D and trimming came from the DNA. The sample yields around 180,000 clones, roughly 83% seen once. This receptor was taken from a human donor in a cohort sampled during active COVID-19. Sequencing used peripheral blood.

CDR3 in DNA: TGTGCCAGTACCCCGGACAGGATCAATCAGCCCCAGCATTTT. It translates to CASTPDRINQPQHF. The J gene is TRBJ1-5, the V gene TRBV19, with 7 bases fitting TRBD1. The CDR3 sequence is 14 residues long. Germline V gives CDR1 LNHDA, CDR2 SQIVND (reference sequence). V lost 7 bases and J lost 3; bases outside the gene matches: 6. The whole variable domain, filled in from reference TRBV19 and TRBJ1-5, reads DGGITQSPKYLFRKEGQNVTLSCEQNLNHDAMYWYRQDPGQGLRLIYYSQIVNDFQKGDIAEGYSVSREKKESFPLTVTSAQKNPTAFYLCASTPDRINQPQHFGDGTRLSIL.